Shown below are 2 T cell receptor beta chains from a single sample sequenced in a study of shared clonotypes between healthy human individuals. Method: immunoSEQ multiplex PCR; TCRdb's copy keeps in-frame clones and lacks some. The data contain around 200,000 clones, approximately 61% of them singletons. The sequencing input was memory CD4+ T cells sorted from blood. Indicated subset: CD45RA-negative fraction. All receptors come from a man aged 30 to 45 in good health.

This rearrangement joins TRBV7-2 to TRBJ2-3, with 12 bases that match TRBD2. This CDR3 spans 16 amino acids. Trimming removed 3 bases from V and 2 bases from J; junction bases left unmatched: 3. CDR1 and CDR2 (germline): SGHTA, FQGNSA. The CDR3 sequence is CASSLGLAGATDTQYF. Here the CDR3 DNA reads TGTGCCAGCAGCTTGGGACTAGCGGGCGCCACAGATACGCAGTATTTT. The whole variable domain, filled in from reference TRBV7-2 and TRBJ2-3, reads GAGVSQSPSNKVTEKGKDVELRCDPISGHTALYWYRQSLGQGLEFLIYFQGNSAPDKSGLPSDRFSAERTGGSVSTLTIQRTQQEDSAVYLCASSLGLAGATDTQYFGPGTRLTVL.

The chain has TRBV18 and TRBJ1-2; the match to TRBD1 covers 7 bases. Germline CDR1 and CDR2: KGHSH and LQKENI. J was trimmed by 6 bases and V by 0 bases; bases with no gene match: 10. CDR3 length: 16 residues. The CDR3 coding sequence is TGTGCCAGCTCACCACCGACAGGGATAACTTACAATGGCTACACCTTC. As protein: CASSPPTGITYNGYTF.